What follows are 21 T cell receptor beta chains derived from one specimen sequenced in a study of control samples from healthy donors and cancer patients. Assay: immunoSEQ multiplex PCR; the TCRdb copy retains only in-frame clones and omits some. Recorded for this sample: 150,000 to 200,000 clones. Sequenced sample: blood. Source of these receptors: a woman in her 30s in good health.

The genes are TRBV6-5 and TRBJ1-3; the D gene is possibly TRBD1 (5 bases). V was shortened by 3 bases and J by 2 bases, with 11 bases between the two germline ends. Germline CDR1 MNHEY, CDR2 SVGAGI. This CDR3 comprises 15 residues. The CDR3 region is CASSYGGKAGNTIYF. CDR3 bases: TGTGCCAGCAGTTATGGGGGAAAGGCTGGAAACACCATATATTTT.

CDR3 protein: CASSPQGLATYEQYF. In nucleotides, the CDR3 is TGCGCCAGCAGCCCCCAGGGACTAGCTACCTACGAGCAGTACTTC. The rearrangement links TRBV4-1 to TRBJ2-7; 9 nucleotides line up with TRBD2. Per germline, CDR1 MGHRA and CDR2 YSYEKL. J lost 2 bases, V lost 4 bases, and 6 bases had no gene match. This CDR3 contains 15 residues.

The V call is TRBV28, the J call TRBJ2-2, with TRBD1 matching over 7 bases. This CDR3 is 16 amino acids long. Losses at the gene ends were 5 bases for V and 0 bases for J; bases not matched to a gene: 6. CDR1 and CDR2 (germline): MDHEN, SYDVKM. The CDR3 nucleotides are TGTGCCAGCAGTATCGGACAGGATCCGAACACCGGGGAGCTGTTTTTT. Translation: CASSIGQDPNTGELFF.

The V call is TRBV4-1, the J call TRBJ1-4, with D possibly matching TRBD1 (6 bases). With 1 base removed from V and 3 bases from J, the gap between germline ends came to 12 bases. This CDR3 spans 16 amino acids. The germline gives CDR1 MGHRA, CDR2 YSYEKL. CDR3 residues: CASSQVGGTSNEKLFF. The CDR3 DNA sequence: TGCGCCAGCAGCCAAGTAGGGGGGACCTCTAATGAAAAACTGTTTTTT.

The chain combines TRBV23-1 with TRBJ2-3; 8 bases align to TRBD1. TRBV23-1 is flagged as an ORF with uncertain function. The CDR3 loop spans 13 amino acids. CDR3 sequence: CTPRRGLGDTQYF. The CDR3 nucleotides are TGCACCCCGCGCAGGGGGCTGGGAGATACGCAGTATTTT.

This chain joins TRBV7-2 and TRBJ1-2; tentatively, D is TRBD1 (6 bases). Germline CDR1 is SGHTA and CDR2 is FQGNSA. The CDR3 is 13 residues long. V lost 2 bases and J 7 bases, leaving 11 bases between the germline ends. CDR3 in amino acids: CASSLSQGSGYTF. Written as DNA, the CDR3 is TGTGCCAGCAGCTTAAGCCAGGGGAGTGGCTACACCTTC.

The rearrangement joins TRBV3-1 (or the pseudogene TRBV3-2) to TRBJ1-4; D call uncertain. Per the germline V gene, CDR1 is LGHDT and CDR2 is YNNKEL (reference sequence). This CDR3 is 13 amino acids long. The V end lost 1 base, the J end lost 14 bases, and 14 bases lay between the germline ends. CDR3 nucleotides: TGTGCCAGCAGCCAAGGTGAGAGTGGTATCCTGTTTTTT. This translates into CASSQGESGILFF.

CDR3 sequence (DNA): TGCGCCAGCAGCCCCGGCAGCGGCGCCCCAGATACGCAGTATTTT. It is translated as CASSPGSGAPDTQYF. The chain combines TRBV5-1 with TRBJ2-3, with a possible D match to TRBD2 (5 bases). Germline V gives CDR1 SGHRS, CDR2 YFSETQ. V shed 4 bases and J shed 4 bases, with 16 bases lying between them. This CDR3 region has 15 residues. The entire variable domain, with the rest obtained from reference TRBV5-1 and TRBJ2-3, is as follows: KAGVTQTPRYLIKTRGQQVTLSCSPISGHRSVSWYQQTPGQGLQFLFEYFSETQRNKGNFPGRFSGRQFSNSRSEMNVSTLELGDSALYLCASSPGSGAPDTQYFGPGTRLTVL.

CDR3 sequence reads: CASSYEGRMQETQYF. For the CDR3, the DNA is TGTGCCAGCAGTTACGAGGGACGGATGCAAGAGACCCAGTACTTC. The rearrangement uses TRBV6-5 and TRBJ2-5; D may correspond to TRBD1 or TRBD2 (5 bases each). V was clipped by 2 bases and J by 2 bases, with 12 bases between them. CDR1 is MNHEY, CDR2 SVGAGI, per germline. The CDR3 length is 15 residues.

The chain uses TRBV25-1 and TRBJ1-6; 11 bases match TRBD1. The germline CDR1 and CDR2 sequences are MGHDK and SYGVNS. The CDR3 covers 15 residues. The junction had 6 bases not matched to a gene; V was cut back by 5 bases and J by 9 bases. Here the CDR3 reads CASSLTGTGGSPLHF. CDR3 nucleotide sequence: TGTGCCAGCAGTCTTACCGGGACAGGGGGTTCACCCCTCCACTTT.

J is TRBJ1-5 and V is TRBV7-9; maybe TRBD1 (5 bases). The CDR3 totals 15 residues. Germline values: CDR1 SEHNR, CDR2 FQNEAQ (reference sequence). V lost 1 base to trimming and J lost 4 bases, with 11 bases between them. The DNA for the CDR3 is TGTGCCAGCAGCTTAGACGCCGGGGCGAATCAGCCCCAGCATTTT. Amino acids: CASSLDAGANQPQHF.

The rearrangement joins TRBV3-1 (or the pseudogene TRBV3-2) to TRBJ2-7, with 11 bases that match TRBD2. V was clipped by 3 bases and J by 7 bases; unmatched bases: 11. The V gene's germline CDR1 is LGHDT and CDR2 YNNKEL (reference sequence). The length of the CDR3 is 16 residues. The CDR3 bases are TGTGCCAGCAGCCACATTAGCGGGGGGGCCCTTCTGGAGCAGTACTTC. Protein sequence: CASSHISGGALLEQYF.

The CDR3: CASSPEQGAQGYTF. The CDR3 nucleotides are TGTGCCAGCTCACCAGAACAGGGGGCGCAGGGCTACACCTTC. V and J are TRBV18 and TRBJ1-2; 9 nucleotides match TRBD1. The germline gives CDR1 KGHSH, CDR2 LQKENI. The V segment lost 2 bases and the J segment 8 bases; nucleotides outside the gene matches: 6. The CDR3 length is 14 residues.

The chain uses TRBV2 and TRBJ1-2; D gene uncertain. CDR1 and CDR2 (germline): SNHLY, FYNNEI. V dropped 7 bases and J dropped 2 bases, with 14 bases sitting between them. This CDR3 is built from 14 residues. CDR3 sequence reads: CASTPGRLNYGYTF. The CDR3, as DNA: TGTGCCAGCACCCCTGGACGACTCAACTATGGCTACACCTTC.

The chain couples TRBV5-4 to TRBJ2-3, with D possibly TRBD2 on 6 matching bases. From germline, CDR1 is SGHNT and CDR2 YYREEE (reference sequence). This CDR3 is 14 amino acids long. V was shortened by 7 bases and J by 4 bases, with 16 bases between the two germline ends. The CDR3 loop reads CASRRAGASDTQYF. The CDR3 DNA follows: TGTGCCAGCCGCCGAGCGGGTGCGTCAGATACGCAGTATTTT.

The V gene is TRBV27, the J gene TRBJ1-5; maybe TRBD1 (5 bases). The V gene's germline CDR1 is MNHEY and CDR2 SMNVEV (reference sequence). Trimming pared 1 base from V and 5 bases from J, leaving 9 bases between. The CDR3 extends over 14 amino acids. In nucleotides, the CDR3 is TGTGCCAGCAGTTTATGGGGCACTGATCAGCCCCAGCATTTT. This encodes CASSLWGTDQPQHF.

This sequence joins TRBV2 and TRBJ1-2; 10 bases line up with TRBD1. The CDR3 consists of 16 residues. Germline V gene sequence: CDR1 SNHLY, CDR2 FYNNEI. The junction had 10 bases not matched to a gene; V was cut back by 5 bases and J by 4 bases. The CDR3 DNA is TGTGCCAGCAGTCGACAGGACAGGGGGAAGCGCTATGGCTACACCTTC. Amino acid sequence: CASSRQDRGKRYGYTF.

The CDR3 loop reads CASRYQTGSSYNEQFF. Here the CDR3 DNA reads TGCGCCAGCCGTTATCAGACAGGGAGCTCCTACAATGAGCAGTTCTTC. The V call is TRBV5-1, the J call TRBJ2-1, with 7 bases matching TRBD1. V lost 7 bases to trimming and J lost 0 bases; unmatched junction nucleotides: 10. CDR3 length: 16 amino acids. The germline gives CDR1 SGHRS, CDR2 YFSETQ.

The chain links TRBV5-1 to TRBJ1-4, with TRBD1 matching 7 bases. V shed 3 bases and J 3 bases; nucleotides not matched to a gene: 5. Germline CDR1 reads SGHRS; CDR2 reads YFSETQ. The CDR3 contains 15 residues. The CDR3 bases are TGCGCCAGCAGCTCGACAGGGTTGTCTAATGAAAAACTGTTTTTT. It encodes CASSSTGLSNEKLFF.

The J gene is TRBJ1-1, the V gene TRBV6-5; D not resolved. This CDR3 region has 14 residues. V dropped 7 bases and J dropped 2 bases, with 14 bases sitting between them. CDR1 MNHEY and CDR2 SVGAGI come from the germline V gene. Here the CDR3 DNA reads TGTGCCAGCATGGTAACAGATTTAAACACTGAAGCTTTCTTT. This translates into CASMVTDLNTEAFF.

The V call is TRBV9, the J call TRBJ2-2; D is unresolved. The germline V and J ends were trimmed by 1 base and 2 bases, with 12 bases remaining between them. The CDR3 is made up of 16 amino acids. Germline V lookup: CDR1 SGDLS, CDR2 YYNGEE. Here the CDR3 reads CASSVKGQANTGELFF. The CDR3 region has the DNA TGTGCCAGCAGCGTAAAAGGTCAGGCAAACACCGGGGAGCTGTTTTTT.